Following are 24 T cell receptor beta chains from one sample sequenced in a study of blood T cell repertoires in COVID-19. Method: immunoSEQ multiplex PCR; TCRdb's copy keeps in-frame clones and lacks some. The table has over 400,000 clones, 80% to 90% seen once. The sequenced sample consisted of peripheral blood. The receptor source for this set is a human donor in a cohort sampled during active COVID-19.

The chain carries TRBV12-5 and TRBJ2-7; 10 bases map to TRBD1. The junction had 4 bases not matched to a gene; V was cut back by 5 bases and J by 6 bases. The CDR3 is made up of 13 amino acids. CDR1 and CDR2 (germline): LGHNT, FRNRAP. The CDR3 is CASGPRTGGEQYF. In DNA, the CDR3 is TGTGCTAGTGGTCCGAGGACAGGGGGCGAGCAGTACTTC.

V and J are TRBV19 and TRBJ2-5; 7 bases line up with TRBD1. CDR3 size: 14 residues. The germline CDR1 and CDR2 sequences are LNHDA and SQIVND (reference sequence). V was clipped by 5 bases and J by 5 bases; unmatched bases: 8. The CDR3 DNA sequence: TGTGCCAGTAGTGCCCCAAGCAGGGGGGAGACCCAGTACTTC. It is translated as CASSAPSRGETQYF.

The genes are TRBV3-1 (or the pseudogene TRBV3-2) and TRBJ1-1, with 7 bases lining up with TRBD1. Germline loops: CDR1 LGHDT, CDR2 YNNKEL (reference sequence). There are 15 residues in the CDR3. The J segment lost 4 bases and the V segment lost 8 bases, leaving 13 bases of the junction unmatched. The CDR3 DNA reads as TGTGCCAGCTCCTCCCCCCGACAGGGTGGCACTGAAGCTTTCTTT. Its protein product is CASSSPRQGGTEAFF.

V is TRBV9 and J is TRBJ2-2, with no clear D. Germline V gives CDR1 SGDLS, CDR2 YYNGEE. CDR3 length: 13 amino acids. Trimming removed 4 bases from V and 4 bases from J, with 8 bases in between. The CDR3 sequence: CASSPQFTGELFF. The CDR3 DNA sequence: TGTGCCAGCAGCCCACAGTTCACCGGGGAGCTGTTTTTT.

This chain uses TRBV4-2 with TRBJ1-1; D gene unclear. CDR1 and CDR2 from the germline V gene are LGHNA and YNFKEQ. The CDR3 spans 13 residues. Trimming pared 1 base from V and 10 bases from J, leaving 13 bases between. The CDR3 is CASSQAQEGAAFF. The CDR3 region has the DNA TGTGCCAGCAGCCAAGCGCAGGAGGGAGCAGCTTTCTTT.

CDR3 in DNA: TGTGCCAGCAGATATAATACTGCGGTGAACACTGAAGCTTTCTTT. Translation: CASRYNTAVNTEAFF. V usage is TRBV3-1 (or the pseudogene TRBV3-2) and J usage is TRBJ1-1; no clear D. V shed 6 bases and J shed 0 bases, with 14 bases lying between them. This CDR3 comprises 15 residues. The germline gives CDR1 LGHDT, CDR2 YNNKEL (reference sequence).

The chain recombines TRBV27 with TRBJ2-7, with D perhaps matching TRBD2 (5 bases). With 5 bases removed from V and 2 bases from J, the gap between germline ends came to 16 bases. Germline CDR1 reads MNHEY; CDR2 reads SMNVEV (reference sequence). CDR3 length equals 15 residues. CDR3 in amino acids: CASSLNYGITYEQYF. DNA of the CDR3: TGTGCCAGCAGTCTAAATTACGGGATCACCTACGAGCAGTACTTC.

The chain combines TRBV25-1 with TRBJ2-5, with 7 bases aligning to TRBD1. V lost 8 bases, J lost 4 bases, and 10 bases stayed unmatched. The germline CDR1 and CDR2 sequences are MGHDK and SYGVNS. The CDR3 consists of 14 residues. This CDR3 reads CASVGTDGVETQYF. In nucleotides, the CDR3 is TGTGCCAGCGTAGGGACAGATGGAGTAGAGACCCAGTACTTC.

In this sample, this clone turned up once. This chain joins TRBV28 and TRBJ2-2; TRBD1 agrees at 9 bases. Germline V lookup: CDR1 MDHEN, CDR2 SYDVKM. Trimming took 6 bases from V and 6 from J; bases not matched to a gene: 8. CDR3 size: 15 residues. The CDR3 nucleotides read TGTGCCAGCAGGACCGGGACAGGGTTCGCCGGGGAGCTGTTTTTT. Its translation: CASRTGTGFAGELFF. The variable domain in full, completed from reference TRBV28 and TRBJ2-2, reads DVKVTQSSRYLVKRTGEKVFLECVQDMDHENMFWYRQDPGLGLRLIYFSYDVKMKEKGDIPEGYSVSREKKERFSLILESASTNQTSMYLCASRTGTGFAGELFFGEGSRLTVL.

This rearrangement joins TRBV28 to TRBJ2-7; 10 positions agree with TRBD1. J was trimmed by 7 bases and V by 5 bases; bases with no gene match: 8. The CDR3 has 14 amino acids. Germline assignment: CDR1 MDHEN and CDR2 SYDVKM. The CDR3 is CASSLRQGAHEQYF. The CDR3 DNA sequence: TGTGCCAGCAGTCTTCGACAGGGGGCGCATGAGCAGTACTTC.

The chain combines TRBV18 with TRBJ2-5; 7 bases line up with TRBD2. The V gene's germline CDR1 is KGHSH and CDR2 LQKENI. The CDR3 sequence is 15 residues long. Losses at the gene ends were 3 bases for V and 4 bases for J; bases not matched to a gene: 8. CDR3 coding DNA: TGTGCCAGCTCACCGTGGGAGCGGGACGGAGAGACCCAGTACTTC. Translation: CASSPWERDGETQYF.

This clone was picked up one time. The chain couples TRBV5-5 to TRBJ1-1; the match to TRBD1 covers 10 bases. This CDR3 is built from 14 residues. The trim removed 4 bases at V and 4 bases at J, leaving 4 bases unmatched. Germline-derived CDR1 and CDR2 are SGHKS and YYEKEE (reference sequence). The CDR3 protein is CASSPDRGATEAFF. CDR3 nucleotide sequence: TGTGCCAGCAGCCCGGACAGGGGGGCCACTGAAGCTTTCTTT.

In this sample, this clone turned up once. The chain joins TRBV28 to TRBJ2-3, with a weak D call TRBD1 (6 bases). Trimming cost V 4 bases and J 0 bases, with 14 bases left between them. The germline gives CDR1 MDHEN, CDR2 SYDVKM. CDR3 length: 16 residues. CDR3 in amino acids: CASSSFTGRSTDTQYF. CDR3 DNA: TGTGCCAGCAGTTCGTTCACAGGGCGCAGCACAGATACGCAGTATTTT.

The chain is built from TRBV28 and TRBJ2-5; TRBD2 matches at 9 bases. V dropped 8 bases and J dropped 5; count of bases not matched to a gene: 12. The length of the CDR3 is 15 residues. The germline gives CDR1 MDHEN, CDR2 SYDVKM. The CDR3 nucleotides are TGTGCCAGCTTCTCCCTGGCGGGAGGGATGGAGACCCAGTACTTC. Translated, it gives CASFSLAGGMETQYF.

The chain combines TRBV6-1 with TRBJ2-3; TRBD2 matches at 12 bases. Germline values: CDR1 MNHNS, CDR2 SASEGT. The CDR3 is 16 residues long. With 2 bases clipped from V and 3 bases from J, the junction kept 3 bases outside the gene matches. CDR3 loop: CASSESLAGGTDTQYF. CDR3 bases: TGTGCCAGCAGTGAATCCCTAGCGGGAGGGACAGATACGCAGTATTTT.

The chain employs TRBV4-3 and TRBJ2-1, with TRBD2 matching 7 bases. Looked up from germline, CDR1 is LGHNA and CDR2 is YSLEER. V was pared by 1 base and J by 4 bases, with 7 bases of the junction left unmatched. The CDR3 covers 16 residues. CDR3 region: CASSQVWLAEYNEQFF. The DNA for the CDR3 is TGCGCCAGCAGCCAAGTGTGGCTAGCGGAATACAATGAGCAGTTCTTC.

The chain employs TRBV29-1 and TRBJ2-5, with D maybe TRBD1 (5 bases). The germline V gene has CDR1 SQVTM and CDR2 ANQGSEA. The CDR3 spans 13 residues. Trimming cost V 4 bases and J 7 bases, with 16 bases left between them. The CDR3 loop is CSVGQLPQGTQYF. The CDR3 nucleotides are TGCAGCGTTGGGCAGCTACCCCAGGGGACCCAGTACTTC.

The chain carries TRBV10-3 and TRBJ2-3; 9 bases are a match to TRBD1. J lost 3 bases, V lost 5 bases, and 12 bases had no gene match. Germline CDR1 and CDR2: ENHRY and SYGVKD. CDR3 length: 17 residues. CDR3 sequence reads: CAISPTRDREPTDTQYF. Written as DNA, the CDR3 is TGTGCCATCAGTCCAACCCGGGACAGGGAACCAACAGATACGCAGTATTTT.

This clone was seen once. The chain carries TRBV18 and TRBJ1-2; 8 nucleotides agree with TRBD1. The CDR3 has 15 residues. The germline gives CDR1 KGHSH, CDR2 LQKENI. J lost 1 base, V lost 2 bases, and 3 bases had no gene match. The CDR3 is CASSPLDRDNYGYTF. CDR3 coding DNA: TGTGCCAGCTCACCATTGGACAGGGATAACTATGGCTACACCTTC. Drawing the rest from reference TRBV18 and TRBJ1-2, the complete variable domain is NAGVMQNPRHLVRRRGQEARLRCSPMKGHSHVYWYRQLPEEGLKFMVYLQKENIIDESGMPKERFSAEFPKEGPSILRIQQVVRGDSAAYFCASSPLDRDNYGYTFGSGTRLTVV.

V and J are TRBV5-1 and TRBJ2-2; D perhaps matches TRBD1 (6 bases). The CDR3 covers 15 residues. From germline, CDR1 is SGHRS and CDR2 YFSETQ. Trimming shortened V by 4 bases and J by 5 bases, and 15 bases separated the two germline ends. The CDR3, as DNA: TGCGCCAGCAGCCTAGGGGGAAGAGAGACCGGGGAGCTGTTTTTT. Translating it yields CASSLGGRETGELFF.

V and J are TRBV12-3 or TRBV12-4 and TRBJ1-3, with a weak D call TRBD1 (5 bases). The V end lost 7 bases, the J end lost 8 bases, and 15 bases lay between the germline ends. There are 13 residues in the CDR3. CDR3 sequence (DNA): TGTGCCAGCACCCCAGGGTCTTGGGACACCATATATTTT. This translates into CASTPGSWDTIYF.

This sequence joins TRBV30 and TRBJ2-7; D gene ambiguous. V was pared by 2 bases and J by 7 bases, with 9 bases between. Looked up from germline, CDR1 is GTSNPN and CDR2 is SVGIG (reference sequence). CDR3 size: 11 residues. For the CDR3, the DNA is TGTGCCTGGAGTCCATCCGGGGAGCAGTACTTC. Encoded protein: CAWSPSGEQYF.

V and J are TRBV6-5 and TRBJ2-1; D is perhaps TRBD2 (5 bases). The CDR3 contains 13 residues. Per germline, CDR1 MNHEY and CDR2 SVGAGI. The V end lost 8 bases, the J end lost 13 bases, and 21 bases lay between the germline ends. CDR3 region: CASGASLANTQFF. CDR3 DNA: TGTGCCAGCGGCGCATCTCTAGCTAACACTCAGTTCTTC.

The V call is TRBV11-3, the J call TRBJ1-2, with 11 bases aligning to TRBD1. The germline V gene encodes CDR1 SGHNT and CDR2 YENEEA. Trimming took 0 bases from V and 8 from J; bases not matched to a gene: 5. The CDR3 loop spans 15 amino acids. The CDR3, as DNA: TGTGCCAGCAGCTTAGAAGGACAGGGGGCGCAGGGCTACACCTTC. Amino acids: CASSLEGQGAQGYTF.